Below, 27 T cell receptor beta chains from the same sample are listed, as sequenced in a study of blood T cell repertoires in COVID-19. Some clones are missing from TCRdb's copy, which holds only in-frame ones; the method was immunoSEQ multiplex PCR. Seen here are 70,000 to 85,000 clones, around 80% observed once, and the top ten hold 39%. The sample comprised peripheral blood. The receptors shown here come from an elderly man with active or convalescent COVID-19.

V and J are TRBV7-2 and TRBJ2-7, with 9 bases fitting TRBD1. The CDR3 loop spans 16 amino acids. J was trimmed by 5 bases and V by 6 bases; bases with no gene match: 14. The germline CDR1 and CDR2 sequences are SGHTA and FQGNSA. CDR3: CASSLRPGQGWHEQYF. CDR3 DNA: TGTGCCAGCAGTCTACGCCCGGGACAGGGTTGGCACGAGCAGTACTTC.

The chain uses TRBV7-9 and TRBJ2-5; TRBD2 matches at 12 bases. V lost 5 bases, J lost 1 base, and 5 bases stayed unmatched. This CDR3 is built from 16 residues. Germline assignment: CDR1 SEHNR and CDR2 FQNEAQ (reference sequence). The CDR3 sequence is CASSTRLAGVQETQYF. CDR3 sequence (DNA): TGTGCCAGCAGCACCCGACTAGCGGGGGTCCAAGAGACCCAGTACTTC.

The chain links TRBV12-3 or TRBV12-4 to TRBJ1-2; D might be TRBD1 (6 bases). V lost 4 bases, J lost 4 bases, and 10 bases lay in between. This CDR3 has 13 amino acids. The CDR3 sequence is CASSYQGRYGYTF. CDR3 nucleotides: TGTGCCAGCAGTTACCAGGGGCGCTATGGCTACACCTTC.

This chain links TRBV19 with TRBJ2-3; tentative D call: TRBD2 (5 bases). CDR3 length equals 14 residues. V was pared by 4 bases and J by 2 bases, with 10 bases between. Per the germline V gene, CDR1 is LNHDA and CDR2 is SQIVND (reference sequence). The CDR3 sequence is CASSTPGFTDTQYF. The DNA of the CDR3 is TGTGCCAGTAGTACCCCGGGGTTCACAGATACGCAGTATTTT. The full variable domain, with the rest looked up from reference TRBV19 and TRBJ2-3, is DGGITQSPKYLFRKEGQNVTLSCEQNLNHDAMYWYRQDPGQGLRLIYYSQIVNDFQKGDIAEGYSVSREKKESFPLTVTSAQKNPTAFYLCASSTPGFTDTQYFGPGTRLTVL.

This clone was seen a handful of times. The chain recombines TRBV6-5 with TRBJ1-5; no reliable D call. The CDR3 extends over 15 amino acids. Trimming left V 7 bases short and J 4 bases short, with 17 bases between. From germline, CDR1 is MNHEY and CDR2 SVGAGI. CDR3 DNA sequence: TGTGCCAGCACTTCTTGGGCCAACGAAAATCAGCCCCAGCATTTT. This encodes CASTSWANENQPQHF.

V is TRBV5-4 and J is TRBJ2-2; possible D gene TRBD2, 6 bases. V lost 7 bases, J lost 1 base, and 14 bases lay in between. Per germline, CDR1 SGHNT and CDR2 YYREEE (reference sequence). This CDR3 region has 15 residues. As DNA, the CDR3 is TGTGCCAGCGAGGGTCCGGGGGAGAACACCGGGGAGCTGTTTTTT. It encodes CASEGPGENTGELFF.

The V gene is TRBV5-1, the J gene TRBJ1-6; 7 positions agree with TRBD1. V was pared by 0 bases and J by 6 bases, with 3 bases of the junction left unmatched. The germline V gene encodes CDR1 SGHRS and CDR2 YFSETQ. There are 15 residues in the CDR3. This CDR3 reads CASSLGQGFNSPLHF. The CDR3 bases are TGCGCCAGCAGCTTGGGACAGGGATTTAATTCACCCCTCCACTTT.

The chain couples TRBV14 to TRBJ1-1; the D is unclear. CDR3 length: 14 amino acids. The V end was cut by 1 base, the J end by 4 bases, with 10 bases between. The germline V gene encodes CDR1 SGHDN and CDR2 FVKESK. CDR3 amino acids: CASSQGRSSTEAFF. The CDR3 nucleotides read TGTGCCAGCAGCCAAGGGCGGAGTAGCACTGAAGCTTTCTTT.

The chain is built from TRBV5-1 and TRBJ2-3, with TRBD2 identical over 11 bases. There are 14 residues in the CDR3. Losses at the gene ends were 5 bases for V and 5 bases for J; bases not matched to a gene: 4. CDR1 and CDR2 (germline): SGHRS, YFSETQ. CDR3 amino acids: CASSPGLAVDTQYF. The DNA for the CDR3 is TGCGCCAGCAGTCCGGGACTAGCGGTAGATACGCAGTATTTT.

V and J are TRBV30 and TRBJ1-3, with D possibly TRBD1 on 6 matching bases. The CDR3 length is 14 residues. V lost 2 bases and J 4 bases, leaving 12 bases between the germline ends. Germline assignment: CDR1 GTSNPN and CDR2 SVGIG (reference sequence). The CDR3 reads CAWSPGGPGNTIYF. The CDR3 nucleotides read TGTGCCTGGAGTCCGGGGGGCCCAGGAAACACCATATATTTT.

This chain uses TRBV6-5 with TRBJ1-4, with unresolved D. The CDR3 spans 13 residues. Germline V lookup: CDR1 MNHEY, CDR2 SVGAGI. V was cut by 5 bases and J by 6 bases, with 10 bases left in between. The CDR3 coding sequence is TGTGCCAGCAGTAGAGAGGTCGATGAAAAACTGTTTTTT. It codes for CASSREVDEKLFF.

This chain joins TRBV5-6 and TRBJ2-7; D remains unclear. The germline CDR1 and CDR2 sequences are SGHDT and YYEEEE. This CDR3 has 15 residues. The germline V and J ends were trimmed by 0 bases and 0 bases, with 10 bases remaining between them. The CDR3 sequence: CASSLARLSSYEQYF. The CDR3 region has the DNA TGTGCCAGCAGCTTGGCCCGACTGAGCTCCTACGAGCAGTACTTC.

The chain is built from TRBV5-6 and TRBJ1-5; 7 bases align to TRBD1. This CDR3 comprises 12 residues. CDR1 is SGHDT and CDR2 is YYEEEE in the germline V gene. The J segment lost 7 bases and the V segment lost 4 bases, leaving 2 bases of the junction unmatched. For the CDR3, the DNA is TGTGCCAGCAGCCACAGGGGACAGCCCCAGCATTTT. It is translated as CASSHRGQPQHF.

CDR3 amino acids: CASSYFGEAAEAFF. CDR3 nucleotides: TGTGCCAGCAGTTACTTCGGGGAGGCGGCTGAAGCTTTCTTT. The chain couples TRBV6-6 to TRBJ1-1; no clear D gene. The germline V gene has CDR1 MNHNY and CDR2 SVGAGI (reference sequence). The germline V and J ends were trimmed by 1 base and 6 bases, with 12 bases remaining between them. CDR3 length equals 14 residues.

This sequence joins TRBV9 and TRBJ1-4; 8 nucleotides agree with TRBD1. This CDR3 is 15 amino acids long. V shed 0 bases and J 5 bases; nucleotides not matched to a gene: 3. Germline CDR1 reads SGDLS; CDR2 reads YYNGEE. The CDR3 DNA is TGTGCCAGCAGCGTAGAAGGGACAGGCAATGAAAAACTGTTTTTT. Amino acid sequence: CASSVEGTGNEKLFF.

The chain links TRBV19 to TRBJ2-7, with TRBD1 identical over 12 bases. This CDR3 is built from 16 residues. The J segment lost 8 bases and the V segment lost 4 bases, leaving 12 bases of the junction unmatched. Per the germline V gene, CDR1 is LNHDA and CDR2 is SQIVND (reference sequence). CDR3 bases: TGTGCCAGTAGTACCCTCCCGGGACAGGGGGCCCAGCAGCAGTACTTC. Translated: CASSTLPGQGAQQQYF. Combining the CDR3 with reference TRBV19 and TRBJ2-7 gives the whole variable domain DGGITQSPKYLFRKEGQNVTLSCEQNLNHDAMYWYRQDPGQGLRLIYYSQIVNDFQKGDIAEGYSVSREKKESFPLTVTSAQKNPTAFYLCASSTLPGQGAQQQYFGPGTRLTVT.

In its sample, this clone was seen a few times. The V gene is TRBV7-2, the J gene TRBJ2-7, with TRBD2 matching over 9 bases. This CDR3 contains 15 residues. Unmatched junction bases numbered 7, after V lost 4 bases and J lost 3 bases. Germline V CDR1 and CDR2: SGHTA, FQGNSA. CDR3 sequence: CASSSSGTSNYEQYF. CDR3 coding DNA: TGTGCCAGCAGCTCCTCCGGGACTAGCAACTACGAGCAGTACTTC.

CDR3 DNA: TGTGCCAGCAGCCCCGAGGAGGGTGAAAATGAAAAACTGTTTTTT. It translates to CASSPEEGENEKLFF. The chain uses TRBV7-8 and TRBJ1-4; D ambiguous. This CDR3 is 15 amino acids long. V lost 5 bases to trimming and J lost 5 bases, with 15 bases between them. CDR1 is SGHVS, CDR2 FQNEAQ, per germline.

Comments on this clone: The sample carries other DNA sequences with the same CDR3. The chain carries TRBV3-1 (or the pseudogene TRBV3-2) and TRBJ1-3; no firm D call. The CDR3 spans 13 residues. The V end lost 3 bases, the J end lost 3 bases, and 6 bases lay between the germline ends. Germline values: CDR1 LGHDT, CDR2 YNNKEL (reference sequence). DNA for the CDR3: TGTGCCAGCAGCCAGAGTGGTGGAAACACCATATATTTT. The encoded protein is CASSQSGGNTIYF.

This chain uses TRBV20-1 with TRBJ2-3, with D perhaps matching TRBD2 (5 bases). V lost 2 bases and J lost 6, with 6 bases in between. The germline V gene encodes CDR1 DFQATT and CDR2 SNEGSKA (reference sequence). The CDR3 has 11 residues. CDR3 protein: CSARRGDTQYF. The CDR3 DNA reads as TGCAGTGCTAGACGGGGTGATACGCAGTATTTT.

This chain uses TRBV7-9 with TRBJ1-5; weak D call: TRBD1 (5 bases). Germline CDR1 and CDR2: SEHNR and FQNEAQ (reference sequence). V was trimmed by 3 bases and J by 2 bases, leaving 11 bases between them. CDR3 size: 15 residues. CDR3 loop: CASSFQGGGNQPQHF. CDR3 bases: TGTGCCAGCAGCTTTCAGGGAGGAGGCAATCAGCCCCAGCATTTT.

This clone was picked up one time. The rearrangement uses TRBV29-1 and TRBJ2-5; D possibly corresponds to TRBD1 (5 bases). V was cut by 4 bases and J by 1 base, with 10 bases left in between. Germline CDR1 reads SQVTM; CDR2 reads ANQGSEA. The CDR3 has 13 amino acids. CDR3 nucleotide sequence: TGCAGCGTTGGACGGACAACCCAAGAGACCCAGTACTTC. Translated, it gives CSVGRTTQETQYF. The whole variable domain, filled in from reference TRBV29-1 and TRBJ2-5, reads SAVISQKPSRDICQRGTSLTIQCQVDSQVTMMFWYRQQPGQSLTLIATANQGSEATYESGFVIDKFPISRPNLTFSTLTVSNMSPEDSSIYLCSVGRTTQETQYFGPGTRLLVL.

The chain has TRBV18 and TRBJ2-2, with D maybe TRBD2 (6 bases). Germline loops: CDR1 KGHSH, CDR2 LQKENI. This CDR3 contains 15 residues. V was pared by 0 bases and J by 2 bases, with 7 bases between. As DNA, the CDR3 is TGTGCCAGCTCACCACCTAGCGGAAACACCGGGGAGCTGTTTTTT. Translation gives CASSPPSGNTGELFF.

This chain connects TRBV19 to TRBJ1-1, with 7 bases fitting TRBD1. Unmatched junction bases numbered 13, after V lost 8 bases and J lost 4 bases. The CDR3 runs to 15 residues. CDR1 and CDR2 from the germline V gene are LNHDA and SQIVND (reference sequence). Here the CDR3 reads CASREARGQVTEAFF. DNA for the CDR3: TGTGCCAGTCGTGAAGCTAGGGGGCAGGTCACTGAAGCTTTCTTT.

The rearrangement links TRBV6-5 to TRBJ1-1; D not resolved. Between the trimmed V and J ends, which lost 0 bases and 5 bases, there was a span of 10 bases. Germline V CDR1 and CDR2: MNHEY, SVGAGI. The CDR3 consists of 14 residues. The CDR3 spells CASSYSATWTEAFF. The CDR3 region has the DNA TGTGCCAGCAGTTACTCGGCCACGTGGACTGAAGCTTTCTTT.

V and J are TRBV28 and TRBJ2-2, with 8 bases matching TRBD1. The V gene's germline CDR1 is MDHEN and CDR2 SYDVKM. This CDR3 is built from 16 residues. Trimming removed 6 bases from V and 1 base from J; junction bases left unmatched: 7. CDR3 DNA sequence: TGTGCCAGCAGCCCCTTTGGACAGGGGAACACCGGGGAGCTGTTTTTT. Translation: CASSPFGQGNTGELFF.

The rearrangement uses TRBV5-5 and TRBJ1-1; D is ambiguous. Trimming took 4 bases from V and 4 from J, leaving 11 bases between them. This CDR3 has 13 residues. Germline V CDR1 and CDR2: SGHKS, YYEKEE (reference sequence). Here the CDR3 reads CASSPSGSTEAFF. The DNA of the CDR3 is TGTGCCAGCAGCCCCTCGGGGAGCACTGAAGCTTTCTTT.